These 20 T cell receptor beta chains were sequenced from one sample in a study of somatic mutations in cytotoxic T cells in rheumatoid arthritis. The protocol was immunoSEQ multiplex PCR, while the TCRdb copy is restricted to in-frame clones and leaves out a portion. Among about 18,000 clones listed, roughly 77% were seen once. The material sequenced was CD8+ T cells sorted from blood. Every receptor here comes from an adult with rheumatoid arthritis.

J is TRBJ2-2 and V is TRBV7-2; 10 bases fit TRBD2. Trimming removed 5 bases from V and 4 bases from J; junction bases left unmatched: 4. The CDR3 length is 15 residues. The germline V gene encodes CDR1 SGHTA and CDR2 FQGNSA. The CDR3 coding sequence is TGTGCCAGCAGCCATGGACTAGCGGCCACCGGGGAGCTGTTTTTT. It yields the protein CASSHGLAATGELFF.

A single count supports this clone. This chain uses TRBV30 with TRBJ2-7; D gene uncertain. Germline CDR1 and CDR2: GTSNPN and SVGIG (reference sequence). Trimming stripped 1 base from V and 7 bases from J, with 11 bases between. This CDR3 spans 12 amino acids. The CDR3 coding sequence is TGTGCCTGGAGTGAGCGCCCCAAGGAGCAGTACTTC. It translates to CAWSERPKEQYF.

The rearrangement joins TRBV7-9 to TRBJ1-5; weak D call: TRBD1 (5 bases). CDR1 and CDR2 (germline): SEHNR, FQNEAQ (reference sequence). The CDR3 spans 18 residues. The V and J ends lost 4 bases and 5 bases respectively, with 24 bases between them. CDR3: CASSSSTSIRDAYQPQHF. For the CDR3, the DNA is TGTGCCAGCAGCTCAAGTACTTCAATCCGGGACGCTTATCAGCCCCAGCATTTT.

The chain couples TRBV11-2 to TRBJ2-7; D ambiguous. Trimming pared 8 bases from V and 5 bases from J, leaving 13 bases between. Germline V gene sequence: CDR1 SGHAT, CDR2 FQNNGV. This CDR3 has 12 residues. The DNA of the CDR3 is TGTGCCAGCTCCCGAACCCGCGACGAGCAGTACTTC. Translating it yields CASSRTRDEQYF. Complete variable domain (other parts from reference TRBV11-2 and TRBJ2-7): EAGVAQSPRYKIIEKRQSVAFWCNPISGHATLYWYQQILGQGPKLLIQFQNNGVVDDSQLPKDRFSAERLKGVDSTLKIQPAKLEDSAVYLCASSRTRDEQYFGPGTRLTVT.

This sequence joins TRBV27 and TRBJ1-1, with D possibly matching TRBD1 (5 bases). Trimming pared 4 bases from V and 5 bases from J, leaving 11 bases between. Looked up from germline, CDR1 is MNHEY and CDR2 is SMNVEV (reference sequence). The CDR3 extends over 13 amino acids. The chain's CDR3 is CASSYSGRTEAFF. Written as DNA, the CDR3 is TGTGCCAGCAGTTATTCGGGGCGGACTGAAGCTTTCTTT.

Only a few counts were recorded for this clone. This rearrangement joins TRBV6-5 to TRBJ2-7; D uncertain. Germline V CDR1 and CDR2: MNHEY, SVGAGI. This CDR3 is 11 amino acids long. The germline V and J ends were trimmed by 5 bases and 3 bases, with 5 bases remaining between them. The CDR3 nucleotides are TGTGCCAGCAGTGACGGCTACGAGCAGTACTTC. Translating gives CASSDGYEQYF.

This clone was recorded a few times. J is TRBJ2-1 and V is TRBV7-9; D unresolved. There are 12 residues in the CDR3. V was trimmed by 5 bases and J by 5 bases, leaving 7 bases between them. CDR1 SEHNR and CDR2 FQNEAQ come from the germline V gene (reference sequence). CDR3 region: CASSHPDNEQFF. CDR3 in DNA: TGTGCCAGCAGCCATCCTGACAATGAGCAGTTCTTC.

CDR3 DNA sequence: TGCGCCAGCAGCCTGGGACAGTATAGCAATCAGCCCCAGCATTTT. Amino acid sequence: CASSLGQYSNQPQHF. This rearrangement joins TRBV4-1 to TRBJ1-5; 7 bases match TRBD1. CDR1 MGHRA and CDR2 YSYEKL come from the germline V gene. The junction had 3 bases not matched to a gene; V was cut back by 4 bases and J by 0 bases. CDR3 length equals 15 residues.

This clone appeared a few times. This chain connects TRBV27 to TRBJ2-7; D uncertain. The CDR3 is 13 amino acids. Germline V gene sequence: CDR1 MNHEY, CDR2 SMNVEV (reference sequence). The V end lost 0 bases, the J end lost 1 base, and 4 bases lay between the germline ends. The CDR3 bases are TGTGCCAGCAGTTTATCGGGATCCTACGAGCAGTACTTC. This translates into CASSLSGSYEQYF.

The chain employs TRBV4-3 and TRBJ1-2; D gene unclear. The CDR3 has 15 amino acids. CDR1 and CDR2 from the germline V gene are LGHNA and YSLEER. V lost 3 bases and J 5 bases, leaving 16 bases between the germline ends. The CDR3 DNA follows: TGCGCCAGCAGCCACTTCACGACCGGGCAGTATGGCTACACCTTC. This gives the protein CASSHFTTGQYGYTF.

The J gene is TRBJ2-7, the V gene TRBV5-1; the D gene is possibly TRBD1 (5 bases). This CDR3 is 14 amino acids long. From germline, CDR1 is SGHRS and CDR2 YFSETQ. V was clipped by 4 bases and J by 3 bases, with 14 bases between them. The CDR3 protein is CASSTGPDFYEQYF. The DNA of the CDR3 is TGCGCCAGCAGCACAGGACCGGATTTCTACGAGCAGTACTTC.

V gene TRBV5-6 combines with J gene TRBJ2-1; the D is unclear. There are 11 residues in the CDR3. CDR1 and CDR2 from the germline V gene are SGHDT and YYEEEE. The V and J ends lost 0 bases and 9 bases respectively, with 4 bases between them. CDR3 in amino acids: CASSLGGEQFF. CDR3 sequence (DNA): TGTGCCAGCAGCTTGGGGGGTGAGCAGTTCTTC. Full variable domain (remainder filled in from reference TRBV5-6 and TRBJ2-1): DAGVTQSPTHLIKTRGQQVTLRCSPKSGHDTVSWYQQALGQGPQFIFQYYEEEERQRGNFPDRFSGHQFPNYSSELNVNALLLGDSALYLCASSLGGEQFFGPGTRLTVL.

The chain has TRBV13 and TRBJ2-3; 7 positions match TRBD2. The CDR3 has 14 residues. V shed 8 bases, J shed 3 bases, and the junction held 8 bases outside the gene matches. Germline-derived CDR1 and CDR2 are PRHDT and FYEKMQ (reference sequence). CDR3 protein: CASEAGEGTDTQYF. CDR3 DNA: TGTGCCAGCGAGGCGGGAGAGGGTACAGATACGCAGTATTTT.

The chain is built from TRBV19 and TRBJ1-2; possible D gene TRBD1, 5 bases. This CDR3 has 12 residues. Germline CDR1 reads LNHDA; CDR2 reads SQIVND (reference sequence). V lost 2 bases, J lost 8 bases, and 9 bases lay in between. CDR3 coding DNA: TGTGCCAGTAGTATATGGGGGAGCGGCTACACCTTC. It encodes CASSIWGSGYTF.

There are a few counts of this clone. The CDR3 sequence: CASSSEPGQGETQYF. CDR3 nucleotide sequence: TGTGCCAGCAGCTCGGAACCGGGACAGGGGGAGACCCAGTACTTC. This chain uses TRBV6-5 with TRBJ2-5, with TRBD1 matching over 10 bases. The CDR3 contains 15 residues. From germline, CDR1 is MNHEY and CDR2 SVGAGI. V gave up 6 bases and J gave up 5 bases; unmatched junction bases: 9.

This chain connects TRBV21-1 to TRBJ2-7; the table's D gene call, TRBD2, was not cross checked with the DNA. TRBV21-1 is deemed a pseudogene. This CDR3 spans 14 amino acids. The CDR3 is CASSKKGRVNEQYF. In nucleotides, the CDR3 is TGTGCCAGCAGCAAAAAAGGGAGGGTCAACGAGCAGTACTTC.

J is TRBJ2-7 and V is TRBV29-1; TRBD2 aligns across 15 bases. The CDR3 is 21 amino acids. Germline assignment: CDR1 SQVTM and CDR2 ANQGSEA. Losses at the gene ends were 3 bases for V and 5 bases for J; bases not matched to a gene: 23. The CDR3 region is CSVDRHSSGTVGLAGGHEQYF. The CDR3 bases are TGCAGCGTTGATCGACATTCTTCCGGGACGGTGGGACTAGCGGGAGGTCACGAGCAGTACTTC.

The chain carries TRBV4-3 and TRBJ1-5, with unresolved D. The CDR3 runs 13 residues. Germline CDR1 LGHNA, CDR2 YSLEER. Trimming stripped 4 bases from V and 4 bases from J, with 8 bases between. The CDR3 DNA sequence: TGCGCCAGCAGCCGCGGGTTAAATCAGCCCCAGCATTTT. Protein product: CASSRGLNQPQHF.

The chain couples TRBV9 to TRBJ2-5, with D perhaps TRBD2 (6 bases). Germline values: CDR1 SGDLS, CDR2 YYNGEE. The CDR3 covers 15 residues. The germline V and J ends were trimmed by 6 bases and 1 base, with 16 bases remaining between them. The CDR3 spells CASNGGFVAQETQYF. CDR3 coding DNA: TGTGCCAGCAACGGGGGATTTGTGGCCCAAGAGACCCAGTACTTC.

The V gene is TRBV19, the J gene TRBJ1-1, with TRBD1 matching 7 bases. V lost 3 bases, J lost 2 bases, and 3 bases stayed unmatched. Germline CDR1 reads LNHDA; CDR2 reads SQIVND (reference sequence). The CDR3 length is 14 residues. CDR3 nucleotides: TGTGCCAGTAGTATGGGGGACAGAAACACTGAAGCTTTCTTT. This codes for CASSMGDRNTEAFF. Based on the CDR3 plus reference TRBV19 and TRBJ1-1, the full variable domain is DGGITQSPKYLFRKEGQNVTLSCEQNLNHDAMYWYRQDPGQGLRLIYYSQIVNDFQKGDIAEGYSVSREKKESFPLTVTSAQKNPTAFYLCASSMGDRNTEAFFGQGTRLTVV.